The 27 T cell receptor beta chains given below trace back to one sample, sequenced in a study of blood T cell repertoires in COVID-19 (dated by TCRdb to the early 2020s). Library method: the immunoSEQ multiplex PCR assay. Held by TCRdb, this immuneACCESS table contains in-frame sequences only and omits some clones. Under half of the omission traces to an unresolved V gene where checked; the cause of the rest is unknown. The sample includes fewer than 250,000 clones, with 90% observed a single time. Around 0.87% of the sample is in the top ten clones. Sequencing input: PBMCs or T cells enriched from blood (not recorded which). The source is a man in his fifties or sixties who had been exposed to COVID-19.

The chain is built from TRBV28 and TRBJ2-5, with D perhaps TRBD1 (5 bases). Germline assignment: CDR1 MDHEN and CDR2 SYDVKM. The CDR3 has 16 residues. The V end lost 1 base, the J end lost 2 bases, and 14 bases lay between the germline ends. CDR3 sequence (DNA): TGTGCCAGCAGTTTATTTTTGACCAGGGCACAAGAGACCCAGTACTTC. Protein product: CASSLFLTRAQETQYF.

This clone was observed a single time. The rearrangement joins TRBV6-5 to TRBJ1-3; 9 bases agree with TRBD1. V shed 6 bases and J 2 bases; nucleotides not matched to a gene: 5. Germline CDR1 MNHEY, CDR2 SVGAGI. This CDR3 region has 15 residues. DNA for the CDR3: TGTGCCAGCAGCCTAGGACAGGGGACTGGAAACACCATATATTTT. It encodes CASSLGQGTGNTIYF.

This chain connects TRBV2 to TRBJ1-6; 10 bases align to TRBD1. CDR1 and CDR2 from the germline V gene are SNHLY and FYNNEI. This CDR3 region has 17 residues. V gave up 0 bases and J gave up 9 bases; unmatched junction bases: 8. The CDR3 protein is CASSEATGTGVFSPLHF. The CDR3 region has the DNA TGTGCCAGCAGTGAAGCGACCGGGACAGGGGTATTTTCACCCCTCCACTTT.

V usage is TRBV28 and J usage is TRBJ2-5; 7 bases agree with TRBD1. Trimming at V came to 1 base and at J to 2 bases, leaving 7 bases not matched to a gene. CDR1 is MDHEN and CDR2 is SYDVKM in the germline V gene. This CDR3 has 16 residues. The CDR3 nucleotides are TGTGCCAGCAGTTTATATGTCAGGGACAGACAAGAGACCCAGTACTTC. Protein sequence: CASSLYVRDRQETQYF.

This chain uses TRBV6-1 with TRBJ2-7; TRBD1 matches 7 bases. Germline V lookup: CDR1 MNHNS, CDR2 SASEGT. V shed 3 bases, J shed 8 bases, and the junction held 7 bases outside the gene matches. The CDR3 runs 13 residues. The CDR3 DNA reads TGTGCCAGCAGTGATGGGGACAGAAGGAAGCAGTACGTC. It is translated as CASSDGDRRKQYV.

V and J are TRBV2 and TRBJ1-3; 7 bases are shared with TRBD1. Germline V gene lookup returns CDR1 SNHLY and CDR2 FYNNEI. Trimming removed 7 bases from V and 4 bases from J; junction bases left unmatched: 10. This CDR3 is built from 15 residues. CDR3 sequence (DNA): TGTGCCAGCAATCCAGACAGGGCGGGAGGAAACACCATATATTTT. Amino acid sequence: CASNPDRAGGNTIYF.

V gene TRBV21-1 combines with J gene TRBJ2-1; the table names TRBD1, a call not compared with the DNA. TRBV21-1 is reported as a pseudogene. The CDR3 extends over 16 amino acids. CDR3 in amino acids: CASSPPPGFPYNEQFF. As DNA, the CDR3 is TGTGCCAGCAGCCCCCCCCCAGGATTTCCCTACAATGAGCAGTTCTTC.

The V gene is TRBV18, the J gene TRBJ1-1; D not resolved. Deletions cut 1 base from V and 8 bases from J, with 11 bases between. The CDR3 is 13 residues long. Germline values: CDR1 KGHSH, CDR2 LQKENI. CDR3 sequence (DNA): TGTGCCAGCTCACCACAGAGAACTAGCGAAGCTTTCTTT. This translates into CASSPQRTSEAFF.

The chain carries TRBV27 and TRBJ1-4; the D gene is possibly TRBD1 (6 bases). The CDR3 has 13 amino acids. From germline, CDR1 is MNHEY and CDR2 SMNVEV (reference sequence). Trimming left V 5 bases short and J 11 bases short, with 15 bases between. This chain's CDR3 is CASSPQGFEKLFF. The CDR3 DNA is TGTGCCAGCAGTCCACAGGGATTCGAGAAACTGTTTTTT. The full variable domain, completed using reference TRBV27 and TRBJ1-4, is EAQVTQNPRYLITVTGKKLTVTCSQNMNHEYMSWYRQDPGLGLRQIYYSMNVEVTDKGDVPEGYKVSRKEKRNFPLILESPSPNQTSLYFCASSPQGFEKLFFGSGTQLSVL.

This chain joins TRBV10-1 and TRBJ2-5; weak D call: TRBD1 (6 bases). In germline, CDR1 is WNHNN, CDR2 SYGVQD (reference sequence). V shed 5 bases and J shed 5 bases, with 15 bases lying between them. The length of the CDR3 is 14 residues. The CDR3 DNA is TGCGCCAGCAGTCCGGGACAAGGACGGGAGACCCAGTACTTC. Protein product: CASSPGQGRETQYF.

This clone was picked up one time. In DNA form, the CDR3 reads TGTGCCAGCAGCATCTTTTGGCCGACAGGGGGAGGCACAGATACGCAGTATTTT. Translation gives CASSIFWPTGGGTDTQYF. V usage is TRBV27 and J usage is TRBJ2-3; 9 nucleotides line up with TRBD1. This CDR3 is 18 amino acids long. V dropped 6 bases and J dropped 1; count of bases not matched to a gene: 14. Germline CDR1 and CDR2: MNHEY and SMNVEV (reference sequence).

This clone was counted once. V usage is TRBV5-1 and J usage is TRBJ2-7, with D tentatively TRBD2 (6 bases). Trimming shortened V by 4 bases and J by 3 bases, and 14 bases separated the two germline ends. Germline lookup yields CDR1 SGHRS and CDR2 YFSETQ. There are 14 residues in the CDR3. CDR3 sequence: CASSLLLGGYEQYF. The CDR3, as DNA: TGCGCCAGCAGCCTCCTCCTGGGGGGCTACGAGCAGTACTTC.

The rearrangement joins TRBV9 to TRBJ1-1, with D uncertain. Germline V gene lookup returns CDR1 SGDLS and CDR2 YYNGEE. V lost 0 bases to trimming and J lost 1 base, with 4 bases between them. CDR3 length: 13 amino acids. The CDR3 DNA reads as TGTGCCAGCAGCGTAGTATCGAACACTGAAGCTTTCTTT. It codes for CASSVVSNTEAFF.

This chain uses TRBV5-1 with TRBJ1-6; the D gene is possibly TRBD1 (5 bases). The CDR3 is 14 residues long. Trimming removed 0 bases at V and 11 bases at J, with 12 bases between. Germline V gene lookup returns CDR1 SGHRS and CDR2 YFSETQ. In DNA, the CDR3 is TGCGCCAGCAGCTTGGCCTGGGGGGGAGCACCCCTCCACTTT. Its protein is CASSLAWGGAPLHF.

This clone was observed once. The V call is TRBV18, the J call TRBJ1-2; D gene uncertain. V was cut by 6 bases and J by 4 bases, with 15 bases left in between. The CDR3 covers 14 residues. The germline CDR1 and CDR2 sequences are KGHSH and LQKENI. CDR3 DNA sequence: TGTGCCAGCTCCCCCATTGGCCAGATCTATGGCTACACCTTC. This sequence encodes CASSPIGQIYGYTF.

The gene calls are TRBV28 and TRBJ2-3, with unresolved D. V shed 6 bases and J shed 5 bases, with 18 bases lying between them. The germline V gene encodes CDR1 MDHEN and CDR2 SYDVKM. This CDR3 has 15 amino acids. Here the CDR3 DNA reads TGTGCCAGCAGCCTCCACTTGGAGAAAGGAGATACGCAGTATTTT. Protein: CASSLHLEKGDTQYF.

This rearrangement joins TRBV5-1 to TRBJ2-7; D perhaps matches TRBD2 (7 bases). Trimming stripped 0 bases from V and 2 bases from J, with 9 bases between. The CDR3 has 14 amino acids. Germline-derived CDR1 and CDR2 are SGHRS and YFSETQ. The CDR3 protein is CASSLEGGAYEQYV. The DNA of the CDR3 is TGCGCCAGCAGCTTGGAAGGGGGGGCCTACGAGCAGTACGTC.

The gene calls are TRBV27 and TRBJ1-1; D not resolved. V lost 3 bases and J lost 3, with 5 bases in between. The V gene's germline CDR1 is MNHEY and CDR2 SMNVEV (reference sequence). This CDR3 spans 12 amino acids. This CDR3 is CASSFPDTEAFF. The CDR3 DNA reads TGTGCCAGCAGTTTCCCCGACACTGAAGCTTTCTTT.

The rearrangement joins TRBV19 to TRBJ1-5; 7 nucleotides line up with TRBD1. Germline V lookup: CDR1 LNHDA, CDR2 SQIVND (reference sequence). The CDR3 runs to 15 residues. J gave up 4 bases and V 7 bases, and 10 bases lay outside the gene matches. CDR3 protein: CASNPEGQRNQPQHF. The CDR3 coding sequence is TGTGCCAGTAACCCAGAGGGACAGAGAAATCAGCCCCAGCATTTT. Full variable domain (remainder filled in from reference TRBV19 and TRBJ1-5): DGGITQSPKYLFRKEGQNVTLSCEQNLNHDAMYWYRQDPGQGLRLIYYSQIVNDFQKGDIAEGYSVSREKKESFPLTVTSAQKNPTAFYLCASNPEGQRNQPQHFGDGTRLSIL.

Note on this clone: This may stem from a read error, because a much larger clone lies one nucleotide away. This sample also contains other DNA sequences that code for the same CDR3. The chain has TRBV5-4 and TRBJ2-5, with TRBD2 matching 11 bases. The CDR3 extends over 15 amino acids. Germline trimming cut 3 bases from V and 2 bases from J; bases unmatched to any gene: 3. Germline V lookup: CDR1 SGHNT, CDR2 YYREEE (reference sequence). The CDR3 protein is CASSWGTSGQETQYF. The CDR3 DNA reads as TGTGCCAGCAGCTGGGGGACTAGCGGTCAAGAGACCCAGTACTTC.

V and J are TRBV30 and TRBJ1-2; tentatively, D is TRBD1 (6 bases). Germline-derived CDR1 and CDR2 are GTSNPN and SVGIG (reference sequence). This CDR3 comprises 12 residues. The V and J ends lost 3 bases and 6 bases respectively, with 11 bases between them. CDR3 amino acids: CAWSYGGHGYTF. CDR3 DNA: TGTGCCTGGAGCTACGGGGGGCATGGCTACACCTTC.

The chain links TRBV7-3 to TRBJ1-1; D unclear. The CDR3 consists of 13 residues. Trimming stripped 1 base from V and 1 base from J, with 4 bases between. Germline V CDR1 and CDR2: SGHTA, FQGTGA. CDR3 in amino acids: CASSLNTNTEAFF. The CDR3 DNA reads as TGTGCCAGCAGCTTAAACACGAACACTGAAGCTTTCTTT.

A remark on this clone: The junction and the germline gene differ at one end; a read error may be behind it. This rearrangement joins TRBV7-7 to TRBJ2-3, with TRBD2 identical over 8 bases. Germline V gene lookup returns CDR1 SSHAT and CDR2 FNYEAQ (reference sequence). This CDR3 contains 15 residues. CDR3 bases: TGTGCTAGCAGCCCAATAGCGGGGAGCACAGATACGCAGTATTTT. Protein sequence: CASSPIAGSTDTQYF.

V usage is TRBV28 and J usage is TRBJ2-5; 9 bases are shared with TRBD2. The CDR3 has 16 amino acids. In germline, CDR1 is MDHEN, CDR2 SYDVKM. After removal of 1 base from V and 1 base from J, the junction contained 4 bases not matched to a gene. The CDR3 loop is CASSLSSGESQETQYF. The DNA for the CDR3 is TGTGCCAGCAGTTTATCTAGCGGGGAGTCCCAAGAGACCCAGTACTTC.

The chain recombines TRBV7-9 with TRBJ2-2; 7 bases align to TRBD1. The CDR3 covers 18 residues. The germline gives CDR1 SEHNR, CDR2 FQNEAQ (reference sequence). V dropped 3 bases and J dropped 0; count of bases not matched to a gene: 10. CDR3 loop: CASSFPPGTVSNTGELFF. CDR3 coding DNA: TGTGCCAGCAGCTTCCCACCAGGGACAGTTTCGAACACCGGGGAGCTGTTTTTT.

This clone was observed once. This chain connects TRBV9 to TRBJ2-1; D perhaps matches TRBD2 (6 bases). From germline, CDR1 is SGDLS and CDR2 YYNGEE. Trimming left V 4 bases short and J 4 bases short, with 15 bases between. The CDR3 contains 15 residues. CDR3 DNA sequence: TGTGCCAGCAGCTCAGGACTTAGCGGTTACAATGAGCAGTTCTTC. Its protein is CASSSGLSGYNEQFF.

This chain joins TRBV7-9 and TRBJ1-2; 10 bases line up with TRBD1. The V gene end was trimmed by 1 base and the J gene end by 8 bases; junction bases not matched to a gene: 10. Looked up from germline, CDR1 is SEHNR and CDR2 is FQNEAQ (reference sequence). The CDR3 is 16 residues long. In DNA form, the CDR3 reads TGTGCCAGCAGCTTAGAATTTGGGGACAGGGGCTTGGGCTACACCTTC. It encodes CASSLEFGDRGLGYTF.